This T cell receptor beta chain was observed in a study of blood T cell repertoires in COVID-19. Across the whole study: Specimens from acute and convalescent COVID-19 originated in the United States, Italy and Spain. T cells, B-cell-depleted T cells, or PBMCs provided the cDNA or gDNA that served as material.

Per the original data handling: Using reference gene primer amplification, nucleated cell counts were estimated. Assay: immunoSEQ multiplex PCR; the TCRdb copy retains only in-frame clones and omits some. The V and J calls and clone size were taken over from that table, and D and trimming were inferred from the DNA. This sample carries about 33,000 clones, 75% to 85% of them seen once, and the ten largest clones take approximately 6.3%. The ends lost 7 bases at V and 10 bases at J; junction bases unmatched: 3. The length of the CDR3 is 11 residues. CDR1 and CDR2 from the germline V gene are SGHVS and FQNEAQ.

The genes are TRBV7-8 and TRBJ2-2, with 7 bases aligning to TRBD2. Sequenced sample: peripheral blood. This clonotype was sampled from a man aged 60 to 69 with active COVID-19. The CDR3, as DNA: TGTGCCAGCACCGGACTAGTGGAGCTGTTTTTT. This encodes CASTGLVELFF.